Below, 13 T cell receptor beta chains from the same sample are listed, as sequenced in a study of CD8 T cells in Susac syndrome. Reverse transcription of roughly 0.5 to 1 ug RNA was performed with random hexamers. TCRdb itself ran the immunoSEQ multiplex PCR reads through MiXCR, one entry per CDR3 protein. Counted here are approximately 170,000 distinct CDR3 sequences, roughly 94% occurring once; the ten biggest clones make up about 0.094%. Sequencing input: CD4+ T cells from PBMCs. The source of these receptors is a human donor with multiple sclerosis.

CDR3 sequence: CASSLEEPGYEQYF. Written as DNA, the CDR3 is TGCGCCAGCAGCTTGGAAGAGCCAGGCTACGAGCAGTACTTC. This chain joins TRBV5-1 and TRBJ2-7, with D hard to call. V lost 0 bases and J lost 3, with 10 bases in between. The CDR3 runs to 14 residues. Germline CDR1 reads SGHRS; CDR2 reads YFSETQ.

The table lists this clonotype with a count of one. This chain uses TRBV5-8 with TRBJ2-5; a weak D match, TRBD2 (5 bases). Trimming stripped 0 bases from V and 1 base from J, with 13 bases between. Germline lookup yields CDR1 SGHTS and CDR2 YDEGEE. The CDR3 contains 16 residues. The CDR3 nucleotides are TGTGCCAGCAGCTTGGGTGCGGCTAGCCTCCAAGAGACCCAGTACTTC. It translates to CASSLGAASLQETQYF.

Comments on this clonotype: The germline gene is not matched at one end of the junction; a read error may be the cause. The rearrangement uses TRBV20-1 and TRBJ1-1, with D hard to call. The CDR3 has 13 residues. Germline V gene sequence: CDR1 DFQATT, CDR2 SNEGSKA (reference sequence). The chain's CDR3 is CSASGSGLTEVFF. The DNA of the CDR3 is TGCAGTGCTAGTGGGTCCGGATTGACTGAAGTTTTCTTT.

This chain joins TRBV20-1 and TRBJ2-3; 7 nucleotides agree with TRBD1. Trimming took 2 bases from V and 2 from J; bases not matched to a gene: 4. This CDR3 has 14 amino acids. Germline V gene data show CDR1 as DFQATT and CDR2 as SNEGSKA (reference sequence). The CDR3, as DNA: TGCAGTGCTAGACGACAGGGTAACACAGATACGCAGTATTTT. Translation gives CSARRQGNTDTQYF.

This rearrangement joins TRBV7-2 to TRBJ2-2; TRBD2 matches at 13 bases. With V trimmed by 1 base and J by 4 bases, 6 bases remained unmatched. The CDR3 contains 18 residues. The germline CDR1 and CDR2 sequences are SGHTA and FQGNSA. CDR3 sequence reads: CASSLVAGTSGTTGELFF. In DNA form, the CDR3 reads TGTGCCAGCAGCTTAGTTGCTGGGACTAGCGGGACCACCGGGGAGCTGTTTTTT.

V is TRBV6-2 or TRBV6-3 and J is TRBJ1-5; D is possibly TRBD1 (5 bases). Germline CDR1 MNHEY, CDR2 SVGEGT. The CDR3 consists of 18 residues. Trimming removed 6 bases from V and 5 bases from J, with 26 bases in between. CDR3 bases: TGTGCCAGCAGCCGGACGAACAGAGTGGGGGGGGTTGATCAGCCCCAGCATTTT. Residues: CASSRTNRVGGVDQPQHF.

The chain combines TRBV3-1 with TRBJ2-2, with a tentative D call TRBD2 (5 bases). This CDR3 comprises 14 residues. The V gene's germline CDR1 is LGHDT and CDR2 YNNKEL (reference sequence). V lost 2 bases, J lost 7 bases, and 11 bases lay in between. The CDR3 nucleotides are TGTGCCAGCAGCCAATCTGAGGGAGACGGGGAGCTGTTTTTT. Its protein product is CASSQSEGDGELFF.

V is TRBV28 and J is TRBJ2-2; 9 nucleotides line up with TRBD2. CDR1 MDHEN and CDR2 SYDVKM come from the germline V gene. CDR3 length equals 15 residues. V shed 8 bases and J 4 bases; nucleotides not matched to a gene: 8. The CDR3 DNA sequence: TGTGCCAGCGGATTGACTAGCGGACTCACCGGGGAGCTGTTTTTT. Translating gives CASGLTSGLTGELFF.

CDR3: CASSLRYSGFGTEAFF. The CDR3 bases are TGTGCCAGCAGCTTAAGGTACAGCGGGTTCGGCACTGAAGCTTTCTTT. The V call is TRBV7-2, the J call TRBJ1-1; no reliable D call. With 2 bases removed from V and 4 bases from J, the gap between germline ends came to 17 bases. The CDR3 covers 16 residues. The V gene's germline CDR1 is SGHTA and CDR2 FQGNSA.

The CDR3 loop reads CASNSAGGTDTQYF. The DNA of the CDR3 is TGTGCCAGCAACTCGGCGGGAGGAACAGATACGCAGTATTTT. The genes are TRBV3-1 and TRBJ2-3, with 8 bases matching TRBD2. Germline CDR1 is LGHDT and CDR2 is YNNKEL (reference sequence). The CDR3 is 14 amino acids. The V and J ends lost 7 bases and 3 bases, in that order; junction bases with no gene match: 6.

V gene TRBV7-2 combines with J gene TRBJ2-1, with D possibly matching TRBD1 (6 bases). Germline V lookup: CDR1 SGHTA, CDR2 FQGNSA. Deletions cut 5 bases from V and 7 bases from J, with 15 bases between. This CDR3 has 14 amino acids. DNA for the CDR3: TGTGCCAGCAGCGCTACCGGGACACCGAATGAGCAGTTCTTC. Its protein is CASSATGTPNEQFF.

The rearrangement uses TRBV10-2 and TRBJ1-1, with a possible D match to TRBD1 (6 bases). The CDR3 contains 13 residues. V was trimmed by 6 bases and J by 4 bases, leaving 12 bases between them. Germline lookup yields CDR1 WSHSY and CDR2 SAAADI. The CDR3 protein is CASRATGTTEAFF. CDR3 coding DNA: TGCGCCAGCAGGGCAACAGGGACCACTGAAGCTTTCTTT.

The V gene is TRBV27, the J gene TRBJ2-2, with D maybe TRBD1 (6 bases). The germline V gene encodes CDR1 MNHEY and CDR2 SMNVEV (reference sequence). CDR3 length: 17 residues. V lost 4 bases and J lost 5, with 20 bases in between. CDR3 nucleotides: TGTGCCAGCAGTTCTTATCCTACAGGGCGGTTGACCGGGGAGCTGTTTTTT. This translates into CASSSYPTGRLTGELFF.